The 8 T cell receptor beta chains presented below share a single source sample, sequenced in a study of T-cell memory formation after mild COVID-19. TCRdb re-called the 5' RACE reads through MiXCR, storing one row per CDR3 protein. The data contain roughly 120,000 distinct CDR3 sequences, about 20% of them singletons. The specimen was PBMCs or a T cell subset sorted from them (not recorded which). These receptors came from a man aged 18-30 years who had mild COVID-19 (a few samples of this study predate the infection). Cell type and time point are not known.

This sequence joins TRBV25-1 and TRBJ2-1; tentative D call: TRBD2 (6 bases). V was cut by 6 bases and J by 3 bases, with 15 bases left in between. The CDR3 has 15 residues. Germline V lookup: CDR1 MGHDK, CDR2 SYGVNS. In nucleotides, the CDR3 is TGTGCCAGCAGCAAGGGAACGGGGGACTACAATGAGCAGTTCTTC. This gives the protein CASSKGTGDYNEQFF.

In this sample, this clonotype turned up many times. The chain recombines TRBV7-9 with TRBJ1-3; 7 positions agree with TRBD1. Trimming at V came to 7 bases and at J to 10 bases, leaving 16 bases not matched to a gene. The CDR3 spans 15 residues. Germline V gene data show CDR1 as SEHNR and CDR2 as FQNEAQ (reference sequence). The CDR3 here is CASTATGPEGPTIYF. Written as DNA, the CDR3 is TGTGCCAGCACCGCGACAGGGCCGGAAGGTCCGACCATATATTTT.

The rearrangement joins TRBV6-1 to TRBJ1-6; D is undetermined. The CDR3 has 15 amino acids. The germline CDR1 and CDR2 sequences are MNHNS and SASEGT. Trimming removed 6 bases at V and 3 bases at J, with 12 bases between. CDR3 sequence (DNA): TGTGCCAGCAGACAATTGGCCGGCTATAATTCACCCCTCCACTTT. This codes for CASRQLAGYNSPLHF.

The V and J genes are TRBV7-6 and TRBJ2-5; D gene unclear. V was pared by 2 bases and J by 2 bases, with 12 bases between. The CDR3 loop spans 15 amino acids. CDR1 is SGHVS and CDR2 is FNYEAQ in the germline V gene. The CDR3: CASSLWAPDQETQYF. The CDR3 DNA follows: TGTGCCAGCAGCTTATGGGCGCCGGATCAAGAGACCCAGTACTTC.

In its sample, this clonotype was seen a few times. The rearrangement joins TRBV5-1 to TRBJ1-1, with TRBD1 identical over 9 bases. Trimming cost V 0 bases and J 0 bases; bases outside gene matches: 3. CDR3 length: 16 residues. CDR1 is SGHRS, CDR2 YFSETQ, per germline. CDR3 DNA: TGCGCCAGCAGCTTGGGGGACAGGGAGATGAACACTGAAGCTTTCTTT. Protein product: CASSLGDREMNTEAFF.

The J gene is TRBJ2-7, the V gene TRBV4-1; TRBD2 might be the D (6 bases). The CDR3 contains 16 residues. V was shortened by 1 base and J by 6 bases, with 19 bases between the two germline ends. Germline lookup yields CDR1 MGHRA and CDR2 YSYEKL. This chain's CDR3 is CASSQARLVGLGEQYF. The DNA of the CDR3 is TGCGCCAGCAGCCAAGCACGACTAGTAGGTCTGGGCGAGCAGTACTTC.

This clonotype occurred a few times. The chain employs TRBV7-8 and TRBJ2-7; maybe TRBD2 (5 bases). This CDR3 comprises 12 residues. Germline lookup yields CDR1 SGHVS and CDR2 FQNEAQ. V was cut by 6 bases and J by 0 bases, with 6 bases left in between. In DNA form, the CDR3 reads TGTGCCAGCAGTGCGGGCTCCTACGAGCAGTACTTC. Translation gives CASSAGSYEQYF.

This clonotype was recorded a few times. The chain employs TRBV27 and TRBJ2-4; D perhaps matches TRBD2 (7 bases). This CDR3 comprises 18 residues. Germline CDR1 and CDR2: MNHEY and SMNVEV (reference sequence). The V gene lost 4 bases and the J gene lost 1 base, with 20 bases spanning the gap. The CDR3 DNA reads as TGTGCCAGCAGTTCCCTAGATCTGGGGGGGCCGGCCAAAAACATTCAGTACTTC. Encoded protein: CASSSLDLGGPAKNIQYF.